The present entry profiles one T cell receptor beta chain with its context. CDR1 and CDR2 from the germline V gene are MDHEN and SYDVKM. The CDR3 has 14 residues. V lost 6 bases, J lost 4 bases, and 15 bases lay in between. This entry comes from a study of T cell changes during pregnancy in multiple sclerosis. TCRdb's copy holds only in-frame clones and misses some; the assay was immunoSEQ multiplex PCR. Of about 80,000 clones listed, 92% are singletons. The sample was peripheral blood, taken before pregnancy. This receptor was taken from a female donor with multiple sclerosis, enrolled in a pregnancy study. The rearrangement links TRBV28 to TRBJ2-5; possibly TRBD2 for D (7 bases). The CDR3 region has the DNA TGTGCCAGCAGAGGTGGGGGGGGCTTAGAGACCCAGTACTTC. This sequence encodes CASRGGGGLETQYF. The full variable domain, in which reference TRBV28 and TRBJ2-5 provide the parts outside the CDR3, is DVKVTQSSRYLVKRTGEKVFLECVQDMDHENMFWYRQDPGLGLRLIYFSYDVKMKEKGDIPEGYSVSREKKERFSLILESASTNQTSMYLCASRGGGGLETQYFGPGTRLLVL.